This entry describes one TCR beta chain. The antigen it recognizes is unknown. The record has no base qualities; no much larger clone is one base away. CDR3 length: 14 amino acids, cysteine to phenylalanine. Of the read, only the CDR3 DNA is kept; its 42 bases are in frame from base 1. Based on the germline V gene, the CDR1 and CDR2 sequences are MGHRA and YSYEKL. Trimming takes 1 base from V and 1 base from J, and the germline ends sit 4 bases apart. The source of the sample is a study of blood T cell repertoires in COVID-19 (dated by TCRdb to 2018 to 2020). At the level of the whole study: Collaborator samples came from the United States, Italy and Spain and covered acute and convalescent phases of COVID-19. Subjects who had been exposed to COVID-19, were actively infected with it, or had recovered from it provided the deeply sampled blood TCRbeta repertoires that made up the dataset. The material from the prospective study consisted of cDNA or gDNA derived from T cells, B-cell-depleted T cells, or PBMCs. The sample metadata nearly always contained a de-identified subject ID, COVID-19 status, age in years and sex. Samples were obtained from the ongoing ImmuneRACE study (first 160 participants) and from 1,254 subjects provided by 6 global collaborators. The repertoires were released in a freely available public database meant as a resource for research on the immune response to SARS-CoV-2. Where available, HLA class I and class II types were obtained from metadata supplied by the sample provider rather than from assay-based typing. The research as a whole found: The quantity of clinical and demographic metadata differed by source and by participant and was supplied without curation.

TCRbeta CDR3 regions were amplified from genomic DNA using the immunoSEQ Assay, a bias-controlled multiplex PCR. Under the source paper's analysis protocol: Nucleated cell counts per sample were estimated from amplification of reference gene primers within the assay. Sequence reads were collapsed and filtered to measure the absolute abundance of every unique TCRbeta CDR3 rearrangement. For each sample, productive Simpson clonality was calculated as the square root of Simpson's diversity index across productive rearrangements. TCRdb obtained this table from immuneACCESS and retained in-frame rearrangements with V and J assigned. These tables miss some clones; where compared with another copy, unresolved V genes account for less than half of the shortfall, and the remainder is unexplained. V, J and clone size are those of that table, while D and trimming were read from the DNA. For this sample the table gives approximately 140,000 clones, of which about 80% were detected only once. Clones ranked in the top ten supply roughly 15% of the sample.

The collaborating institutions used their own protocols to collect whole blood in K2EDTA tubes. For TCRbeta analysis, collaborator samples were shipped as frozen whole blood, as isolated PBMCs, or as DNA extracted from either sample type. The chain was built from TRBV4-1 and TRBJ2-2, with the D gene not confidently named. The sample taken for sequencing was peripheral blood. The receptor was derived from a man over 45 with acute or convalescent COVID-19. Here the CDR3 is given as CASSQGENTGELFF. The nucleotides read TGCGCCAGCAGCCAAGGAGAGAACACCGGGGAGCTGTTTTTT.